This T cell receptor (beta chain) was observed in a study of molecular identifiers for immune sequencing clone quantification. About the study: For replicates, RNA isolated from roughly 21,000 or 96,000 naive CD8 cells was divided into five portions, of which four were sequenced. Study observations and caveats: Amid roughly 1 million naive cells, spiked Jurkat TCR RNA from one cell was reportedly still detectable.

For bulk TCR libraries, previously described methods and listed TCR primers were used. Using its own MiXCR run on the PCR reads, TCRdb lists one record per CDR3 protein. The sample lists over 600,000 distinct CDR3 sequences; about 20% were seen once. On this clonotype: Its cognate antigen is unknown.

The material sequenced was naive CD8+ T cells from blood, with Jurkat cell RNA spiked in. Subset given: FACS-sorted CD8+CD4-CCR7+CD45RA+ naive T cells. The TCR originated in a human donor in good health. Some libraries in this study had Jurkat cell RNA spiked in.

CDR3 loop: CASSRTQDSPYEQYF. The CDR3 DNA sequence: TGTGCCAGCAGTCGAACACAGGACTCCCCCTACGAGCAGTACTTC. The chain combines TRBV6-2 or TRBV6-3 with TRBJ2-7; D tentatively fits TRBD1 or TRBD2 (5 bases each). The CDR3 is 15 amino acids. V lost 5 bases to trimming and J lost 2 bases, with 16 bases between them. In germline, CDR1 is MNHEY, CDR2 SVGEGT.